This T cell receptor beta chain was captured in a study of response to subunit inactivated influenza vaccine. Whole-study results and caveats: New T cells are recruited in small numbers by each seasonal influenza vaccination, according to the authors' suggestion.

Trimming took 7 bases from V and 8 from J; bases not matched to a gene: 7. The CDR3 contains 13 residues. In its sample, this clonotype was seen a few times. Its antigen is unidentified. TCRdb reprocessed the RT-PCR reads with MiXCR, giving one entry per CDR3 protein. The sample consists of 550,000 to 600,000 distinct CDR3 sequences, about 10% of them appearing once. The input for sequencing was PBMCs from blood, taken on the day of vaccination. J is TRBJ2-2 and V is TRBV12-3 or TRBV12-4; 7 bases match TRBD2. The TCR comes from a man aged 50 or older who received an inactivated influenza vaccine. CDR3 residues: CASTRSGGGELFF. In nucleotides, the CDR3 is TGTGCCAGCACCCGATCGGGGGGAGGGGAGCTGTTTTTT.